The present T cell receptor beta chain was sequenced within a study of blood T cell repertoires in COVID-19. Across the whole study: Sites across the United States, Italy and Spain contributed samples from acute and convalescent COVID-19. PBMCs, B-cell-depleted T cells, or T cells provided the cDNA or gDNA that made up the material.

CDR1 and CDR2 (germline): LGHDT, YNNKEL (reference sequence). The ends lost 5 bases at V and 10 bases at J; junction bases unmatched: 10. This CDR3 region has 15 residues. Sequenced by immunoSEQ multiplex PCR; TCRdb stores in-frame clones only, minus some. The data show 150,000 to 200,000 clones, approximately 80% seen once. This chain links TRBV3-1 (or the pseudogene TRBV3-2) with TRBJ1-6, with TRBD1 matching 8 bases. This TCR was sampled from a woman aged 60-70 years with acute COVID-19. Input material: PBMCs or T cells enriched from blood (not recorded which). This CDR3 reads CASSSTGTGISPLHF. CDR3 DNA: TGTGCCAGCAGCAGCACCGGGACAGGAATCTCACCCCTCCACTTT.